Listed here is a single TCR beta chain. What it binds is unknown. The CDR3 contains 15 residues. V trimming: 3 bases; J trimming: 3 bases; junction bases outside the gene matches: 8. Germline V gives CDR1 MDHEN, CDR2 SYDVKM. CD45RO/CCR7/CD25/CD127/CD95/CD27 separated CD4+ naive, central memory, regulatory and stem cell-like memory cells by sorting. The authors reverse transcribed all of the isolated RNA, so sequencing captured expressed TCRB transcripts. The assay was immunoSEQ multiplex PCR, and TCRdb's table has in-frame clones only and misses some. This sample yields about 900,000 clones, of which 15% to 20% are seen a single time; about 0.025% belongs to the top ten. The data originate from a study of beta chain features in type 1 diabetes. General study findings and limits: A pattern of fewer insertions and more deletions at VDJ junctions was seen in type 1 diabetes patients. PCR might pick shorter templates more often, in the same way for patients and controls.

The sequenced sample consisted of naive CD4+ T cells from blood. This sequence was found in a woman aged 18-29 years in good health. The chain recombines TRBV28 with TRBJ2-7; 7 nucleotides align to TRBD2. The CDR3 region is CASSFHLAESYEQYF. In DNA form, the CDR3 reads TGTGCCAGCAGTTTCCATCTAGCGGAGAGCTACGAGCAGTACTTC.